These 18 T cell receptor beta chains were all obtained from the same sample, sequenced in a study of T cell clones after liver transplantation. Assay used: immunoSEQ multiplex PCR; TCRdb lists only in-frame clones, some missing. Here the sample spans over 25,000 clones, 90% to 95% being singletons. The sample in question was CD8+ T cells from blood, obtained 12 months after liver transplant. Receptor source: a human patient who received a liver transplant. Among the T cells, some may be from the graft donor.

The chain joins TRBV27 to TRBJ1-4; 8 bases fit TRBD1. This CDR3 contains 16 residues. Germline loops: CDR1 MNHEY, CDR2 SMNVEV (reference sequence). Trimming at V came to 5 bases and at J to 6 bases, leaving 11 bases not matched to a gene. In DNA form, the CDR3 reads TGTGCCAGCAGTGACGCAGGGGGCGCGGGAGATGAAAAACTGTTTTTT. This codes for CASSDAGGAGDEKLFF.

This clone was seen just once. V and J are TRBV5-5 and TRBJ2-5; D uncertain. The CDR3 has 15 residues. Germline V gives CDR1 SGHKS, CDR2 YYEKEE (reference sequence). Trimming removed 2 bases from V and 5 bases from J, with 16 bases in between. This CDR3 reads CASSFLGSPRETQYF. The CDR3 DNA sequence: TGTGCCAGCAGCTTTCTCGGGTCCCCTCGCGAGACCCAGTACTTC.

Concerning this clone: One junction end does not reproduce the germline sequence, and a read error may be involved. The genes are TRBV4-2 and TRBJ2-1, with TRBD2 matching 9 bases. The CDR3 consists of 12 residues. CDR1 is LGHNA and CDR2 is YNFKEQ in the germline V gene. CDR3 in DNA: TGTGCCAGCAGCCAATTAGCGGGAGCCCGCCTCTTC. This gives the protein CASSQLAGARLF.

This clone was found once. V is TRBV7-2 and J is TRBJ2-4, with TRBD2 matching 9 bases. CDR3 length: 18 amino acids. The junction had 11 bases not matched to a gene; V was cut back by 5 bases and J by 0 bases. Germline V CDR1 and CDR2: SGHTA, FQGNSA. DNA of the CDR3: TGTGCCAGCAGCCCTGGGGCTAGCGGGGCTCTAGCCAAAAACATTCAGTACTTC. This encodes CASSPGASGALAKNIQYF.

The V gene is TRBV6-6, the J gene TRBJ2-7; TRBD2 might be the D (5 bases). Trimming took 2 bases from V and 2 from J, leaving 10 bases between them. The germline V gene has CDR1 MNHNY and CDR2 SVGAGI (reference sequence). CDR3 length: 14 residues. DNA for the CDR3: TGTGCCAGCAGTTACGGTTACGGGGCCTACGAGCAGTACTTC. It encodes CASSYGYGAYEQYF.

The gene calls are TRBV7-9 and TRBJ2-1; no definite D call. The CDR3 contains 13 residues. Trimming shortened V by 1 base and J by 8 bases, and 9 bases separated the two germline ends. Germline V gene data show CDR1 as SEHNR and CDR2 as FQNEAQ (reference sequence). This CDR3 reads CASSLGGRDEQFF. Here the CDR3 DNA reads TGTGCCAGCAGCTTAGGGGGAAGGGATGAGCAGTTCTTC.

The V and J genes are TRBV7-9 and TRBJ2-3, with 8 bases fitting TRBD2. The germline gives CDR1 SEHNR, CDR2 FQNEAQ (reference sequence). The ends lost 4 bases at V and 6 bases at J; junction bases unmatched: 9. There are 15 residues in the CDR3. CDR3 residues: CASSSPPAGADTQYF. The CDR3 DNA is TGTGCCAGCAGCTCGCCCCCAGCGGGGGCGGATACGCAGTATTTT.

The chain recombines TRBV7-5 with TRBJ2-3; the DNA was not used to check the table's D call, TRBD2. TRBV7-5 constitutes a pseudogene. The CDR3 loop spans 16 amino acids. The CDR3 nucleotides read TGTGTCAGAAGCTTAGGCTCGGGGGTGAGCACAGATACGCAGTATTTT. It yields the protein CVRSLGSGVSTDTQYF.

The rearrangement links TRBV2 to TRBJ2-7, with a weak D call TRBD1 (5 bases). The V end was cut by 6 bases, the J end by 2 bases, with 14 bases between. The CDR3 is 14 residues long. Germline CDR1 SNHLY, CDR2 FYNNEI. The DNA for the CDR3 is TGTGCCAGCAGAGGGGCAGTACTTACCTACGAGCAGTACTTC. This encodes CASRGAVLTYEQYF.

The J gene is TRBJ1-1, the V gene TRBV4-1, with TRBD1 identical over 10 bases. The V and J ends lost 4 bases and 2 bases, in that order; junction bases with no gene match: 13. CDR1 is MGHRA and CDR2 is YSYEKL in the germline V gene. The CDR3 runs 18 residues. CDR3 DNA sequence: TGCGCCAGCAGCCTGGCGGGACCGGACAGGGGGGAAAACACTGAAGCTTTCTTT. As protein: CASSLAGPDRGENTEAFF.

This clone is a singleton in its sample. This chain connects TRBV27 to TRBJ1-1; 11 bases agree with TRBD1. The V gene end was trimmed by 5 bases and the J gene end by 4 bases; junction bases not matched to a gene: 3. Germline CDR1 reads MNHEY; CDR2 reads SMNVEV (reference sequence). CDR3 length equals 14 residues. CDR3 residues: CASSPGTGGTEAFF. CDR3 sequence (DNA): TGTGCCAGCAGTCCGGGGACAGGGGGCACTGAAGCTTTCTTT.

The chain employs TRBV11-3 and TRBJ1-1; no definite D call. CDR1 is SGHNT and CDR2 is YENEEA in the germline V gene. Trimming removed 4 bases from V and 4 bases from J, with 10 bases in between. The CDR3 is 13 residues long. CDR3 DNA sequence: TGTGCCAGCAGCTCTGAGGAGGGCACTGAAGCTTTCTTT. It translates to CASSSEEGTEAFF. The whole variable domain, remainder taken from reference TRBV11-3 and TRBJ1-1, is EAGVVQSPRYKIIEKKQPVAFWCNPISGHNTLYWYLQNLGQGPELLIRYENEEAVDDSQLPKDRFSAERLKGVDSTLKIQPAELGDSAVYLCASSSEEGTEAFFGQGTRLTVV.

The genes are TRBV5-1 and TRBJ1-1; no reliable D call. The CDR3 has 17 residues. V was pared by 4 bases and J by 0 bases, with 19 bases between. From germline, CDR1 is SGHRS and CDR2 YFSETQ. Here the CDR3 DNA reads TGCGCCAGCAGCGGCTGGGGAGGGTTATCAATGAACACTGAAGCTTTCTTT. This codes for CASSGWGGLSMNTEAFF. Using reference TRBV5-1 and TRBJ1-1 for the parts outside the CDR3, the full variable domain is KAGVTQTPRYLIKTRGQQVTLSCSPISGHRSVSWYQQTPGQGLQFLFEYFSETQRNKGNFPGRFSGRQFSNSRSEMNVSTLELGDSALYLCASSGWGGLSMNTEAFFGQGTRLTVV.

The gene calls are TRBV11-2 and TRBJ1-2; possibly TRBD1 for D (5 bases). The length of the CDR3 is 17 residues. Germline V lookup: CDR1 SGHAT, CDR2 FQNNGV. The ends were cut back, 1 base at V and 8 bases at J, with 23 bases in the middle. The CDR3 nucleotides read TGTGCCAGCAGCTTAGTTCCGGCAGGGTGGATACCGCCCGGCTACACCTTC. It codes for CASSLVPAGWIPPGYTF.

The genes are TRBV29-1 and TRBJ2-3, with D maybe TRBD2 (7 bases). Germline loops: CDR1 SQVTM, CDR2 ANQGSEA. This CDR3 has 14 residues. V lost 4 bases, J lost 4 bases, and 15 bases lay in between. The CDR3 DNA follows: TGCAGCGTTGTGGGACCGGGGGGCCCAGATACGCAGTATTTT. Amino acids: CSVVGPGGPDTQYF.

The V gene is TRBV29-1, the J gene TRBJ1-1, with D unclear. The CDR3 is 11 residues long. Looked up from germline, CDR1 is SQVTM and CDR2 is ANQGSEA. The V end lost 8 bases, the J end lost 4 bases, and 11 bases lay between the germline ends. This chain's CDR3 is CSLLWGTEAFF. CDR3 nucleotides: TGCAGCCTCCTTTGGGGCACTGAAGCTTTCTTT.

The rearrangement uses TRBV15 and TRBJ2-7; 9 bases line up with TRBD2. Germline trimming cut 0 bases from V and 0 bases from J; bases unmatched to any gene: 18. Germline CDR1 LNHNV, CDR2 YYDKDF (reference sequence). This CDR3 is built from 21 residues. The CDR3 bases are TGTGCCACCAGCAGAGATCCTGCCCAGGGTGGTGAGACTAGCGGCTCCTACGAGCAGTACTTC. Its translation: CATSRDPAQGGETSGSYEQYF.

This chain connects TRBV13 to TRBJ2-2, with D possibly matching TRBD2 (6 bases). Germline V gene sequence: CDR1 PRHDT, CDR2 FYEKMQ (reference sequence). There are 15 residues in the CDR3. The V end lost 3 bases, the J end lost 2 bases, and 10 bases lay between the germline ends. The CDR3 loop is CASSLRGPNTGELFF. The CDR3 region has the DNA TGTGCCAGCAGCTTGCGGGGACCTAACACCGGGGAGCTGTTTTTT.